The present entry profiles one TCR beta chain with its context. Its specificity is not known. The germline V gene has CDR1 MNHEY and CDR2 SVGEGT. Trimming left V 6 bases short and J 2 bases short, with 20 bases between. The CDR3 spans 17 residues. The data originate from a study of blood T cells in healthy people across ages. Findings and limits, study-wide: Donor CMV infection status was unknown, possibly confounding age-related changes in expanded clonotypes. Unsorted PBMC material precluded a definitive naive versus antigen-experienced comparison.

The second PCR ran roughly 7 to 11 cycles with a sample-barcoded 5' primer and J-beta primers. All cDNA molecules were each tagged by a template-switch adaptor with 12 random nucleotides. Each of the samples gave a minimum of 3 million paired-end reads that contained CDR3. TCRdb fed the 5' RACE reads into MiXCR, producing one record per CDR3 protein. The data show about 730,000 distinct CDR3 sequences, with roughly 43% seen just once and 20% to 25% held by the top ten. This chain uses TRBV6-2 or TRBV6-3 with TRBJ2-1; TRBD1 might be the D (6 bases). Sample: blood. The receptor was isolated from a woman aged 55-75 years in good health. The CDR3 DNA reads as TGTGCCAGCAGGGAGATACGAGGACAGAGCCCCTACAATGAGCAGTTCTTC. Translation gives CASREIRGQSPYNEQFF.